This T cell receptor (beta chain) was captured in a study of cytotoxic CD8 clonotypes in ibrutinib-treated CLL. Study-wide results and caveats: Baseline-level clonality went beyond age-matched healthy donors and moved in step with circulating CD8+ T-cell counts.

To note about this clone: Its antigen is not identified.

Investigators sought sequencing depths of between 1 in 200,000 and 1 in 1 million T cells. This table comes from immunoSEQ multiplex PCR, and its TCRdb copy is limited to in-frame clones, with some not included. This table holds roughly 300,000 clones, less than 85% found once. Material: PBMCs, obtained at disease progression, from a patient treated with ibrutinib. The TCR was taken from a human donor with chronic lymphocytic leukemia.

The CDR3 sequence: CASSQARQGGNYEQYF. For the CDR3, the DNA is TGCGCCAGCAGCCAAGCCAGACAGGGAGGAAACTACGAGCAGTACTTC. The chain recombines TRBV4-1 with TRBJ2-7, with a weak D call TRBD1 (7 bases). V was cut by 1 base and J by 3 bases, with 16 bases left in between. Germline lookup yields CDR1 MGHRA and CDR2 YSYEKL. CDR3 length: 16 amino acids.